This T cell receptor (beta chain) was sequenced for a study of PD-1 blockade in classical Hodgkin lymphoma. Study-wide results and limits: Baseline TCR diversity was reportedly lower in newly diagnosed patients than in healthy donors. It was reported as lower still in relapsed/refractory patients. What drove the repertoire differences, possibly disease activity or prior therapy, has not been defined. Newly diagnosed and completely responding patients shared comparable baseline diversity.

With no exception, relapse followed autologous stem cell transplantation in all patients, and brentuximab vedotin exposure varied. Germline-derived CDR1 and CDR2 are MNHEY and SVGAGI. The V end lost 6 bases, the J end lost 3 bases, and 5 bases lay between the germline ends. The CDR3 loop spans 11 amino acids. Profiled with immunoSEQ multiplex PCR; TCRdb holds only in-frame clones, not every one. Found here are tens of thousands of clones, around 80% of them singletons; the top ten hold 22%. A remark on this clone: Its matching antigen is unknown.

This receptor was obtained from a human donor with classical Hodgkin lymphoma. This material consisted of peripheral blood mononuclear cells (PBMCs), taken before the second cycle of nivolumab. This sequence joins TRBV6-5 and TRBJ1-1; D is unclear. CDR3 region: CASRGDTEAFF. The DNA of the CDR3 is TGTGCCAGCAGGGGCGACACTGAAGCTTTCTTT.